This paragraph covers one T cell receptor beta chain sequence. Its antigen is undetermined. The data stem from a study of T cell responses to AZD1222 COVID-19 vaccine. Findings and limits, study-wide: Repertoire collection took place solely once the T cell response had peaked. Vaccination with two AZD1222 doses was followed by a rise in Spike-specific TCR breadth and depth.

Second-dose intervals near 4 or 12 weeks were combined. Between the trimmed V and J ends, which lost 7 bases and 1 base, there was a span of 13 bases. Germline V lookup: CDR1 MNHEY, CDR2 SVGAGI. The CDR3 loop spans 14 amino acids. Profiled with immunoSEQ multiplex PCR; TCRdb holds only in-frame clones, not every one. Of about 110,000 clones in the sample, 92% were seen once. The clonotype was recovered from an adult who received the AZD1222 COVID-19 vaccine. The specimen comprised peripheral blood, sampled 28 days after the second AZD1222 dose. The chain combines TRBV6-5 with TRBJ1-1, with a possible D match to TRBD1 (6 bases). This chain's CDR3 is CASKEGQTNTEAFF. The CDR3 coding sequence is TGTGCCAGCAAAGAAGGACAGACGAACACTGAAGCTTTCTTT.